The 26 T cell receptor beta chains in this list originate from one sample, sequenced in a study of T cells after yellow fever vaccination. Using its own MiXCR run on the 5' RACE reads, TCRdb lists one record per CDR3 protein. Found here are some 320,000 distinct CDR3 sequences, over 4% of them singletons; the top ten hold approximately 25%. Sample: PBMCs, taken 5 days after the yellow fever booster vaccination. Receptors originate from a man younger than 35 who received the YFV17D yellow fever vaccine.

This clonotype was recorded many times. The CDR3 spells CASSLGGTGDYEQYV. The CDR3 bases are TGTGCCAGCAGCTTAGGAGGGACAGGGGACTACGAGCAGTACGTC. V is TRBV7-9 and J is TRBJ2-7; 10 bases agree with TRBD1. Germline values: CDR1 SEHNR, CDR2 FQNEAQ (reference sequence). With V trimmed by 1 base and J by 3 bases, 3 bases remained unmatched. The CDR3 loop spans 15 amino acids.

This chain joins TRBV3-1 and TRBJ1-5; D may be TRBD1 (6 bases). This CDR3 has 15 amino acids. V was trimmed by 6 bases and J by 0 bases, leaving 12 bases between them. Germline V gene data show CDR1 as LGHDT and CDR2 as YNNKEL (reference sequence). The CDR3 nucleotides are TGTGCCAGCAGTCCCACAGGGCTTAGCAATCAGCCCCAGCATTTT. Translated: CASSPTGLSNQPQHF.

The sample holds many counts of this clonotype. The V and J genes are TRBV15 and TRBJ2-5; the match to TRBD1 covers 8 bases. Germline V lookup: CDR1 LNHNV, CDR2 YYDKDF (reference sequence). This CDR3 has 14 residues. The ends lost 6 bases at V and 5 bases at J; junction bases unmatched: 8. The CDR3 DNA follows: TGTGCCACCAGTCCGTCAGGGGGCCGGGAGACCCAGTACTTC. Residues: CATSPSGGRETQYF.

A few counts support this clonotype. V is TRBV20-1 and J is TRBJ2-2; 11 positions agree with TRBD1. Per the germline V gene, CDR1 is DFQATT and CDR2 is SNEGSKA (reference sequence). The V and J ends lost 6 bases and 5 bases, in that order; junction bases with no gene match: 14. The CDR3 runs 17 residues. The CDR3 spells CSANGQGASPGTGELFF. DNA of the CDR3: TGCAGTGCCAATGGACAGGGGGCTAGCCCGGGGACCGGGGAGCTGTTTTTT.

Written as DNA, the CDR3 is TGTGCCAGCAGAAAGGGGACAGGAAATCTTAGTGGGGAGCTGTTTTTT. It translates to CASRKGTGNLSGELFF. The rearrangement uses TRBV11-2 and TRBJ2-2, with TRBD1 matching over 8 bases. V gave up 6 bases and J gave up 8 bases; unmatched junction bases: 14. The germline V gene has CDR1 SGHAT and CDR2 FQNNGV. This CDR3 spans 16 amino acids.

This sequence joins TRBV7-2 and TRBJ2-1; 14 bases align to TRBD2. The CDR3 consists of 16 residues. Germline lookup yields CDR1 SGHTA and CDR2 FQGNSA. Trimming took 6 bases from V and 15 from J; bases not matched to a gene: 16. CDR3 nucleotides: TGTGCCAGCAGTTTCATATCCGGACTAGCGGGGGGCTCGATGTTCTTC. This encodes CASSFISGLAGGSMFF.

V is TRBV5-1 and J is TRBJ2-1, with a tentative D call TRBD2 (5 bases). Germline CDR1 reads SGHRS; CDR2 reads YFSETQ. The CDR3 is made up of 15 amino acids. The V end was cut by 7 bases, the J end by 5 bases, with 19 bases between. CDR3 bases: TGCGCCAGCGGGCTACAAGGAGGCCGGGACAATGAGCAGTTCTTC. It yields the protein CASGLQGGRDNEQFF.

This clonotype was seen at least ten times. CDR3 residues: CASSSAGTGELFF. CDR3 DNA: TGTGCCAGCAGCTCCGCAGGGACCGGGGAGCTGTTTTTT. The genes are TRBV11-2 and TRBJ2-2; possible D gene TRBD1, 5 bases. CDR1 and CDR2 (germline): SGHAT, FQNNGV. The CDR3 extends over 13 amino acids. With 4 bases removed from V and 5 bases from J, the gap between germline ends came to 8 bases. Based on the CDR3 plus reference TRBV11-2 and TRBJ2-2, the full variable domain is EAGVAQSPRYKIIEKRQSVAFWCNPISGHATLYWYQQILGQGPKLLIQFQNNGVVDDSQLPKDRFSAERLKGVDSTLKIQPAKLEDSAVYLCASSSAGTGELFFGEGSRLTVL.

The table lists this clonotype with many counts. V usage is TRBV4-3 and J usage is TRBJ2-3; D is possibly TRBD2 (5 bases). This CDR3 region has 15 residues. With 1 base removed from V and 3 bases from J, the gap between germline ends came to 11 bases. Germline values: CDR1 LGHNA, CDR2 YSLEER. CDR3 nucleotides: TGCGCCAGCAGCCAAGCGGGGAAGGGTACAGATACGCAGTATTTT. Protein: CASSQAGKGTDTQYF.

There are a few counts of this clonotype. CDR3 in amino acids: CASSQILRDSVTSSYNEQFF. CDR3 DNA sequence: TGCGCCAGCAGCCAAATCCTCCGGGACAGCGTTACGAGCTCCTACAATGAGCAGTTCTTC. The V gene is TRBV4-3, the J gene TRBJ2-1; 7 bases map to TRBD1. V lost 2 bases and J lost 0; bases outside the gene matches: 16. There are 20 residues in the CDR3. Germline CDR1 is LGHNA and CDR2 is YSLEER.

This clonotype is judged medium-sized. The chain recombines TRBV11-2 with TRBJ1-1; 7 nucleotides match TRBD1. The CDR3 has 17 residues. V lost 4 bases to trimming and J lost 1 base; unmatched junction nucleotides: 12. In germline, CDR1 is SGHAT, CDR2 FQNNGV. The CDR3 sequence: CASSSPGGTARNTEAFF. The CDR3 DNA reads as TGTGCCAGCAGCTCCCCAGGGGGTACGGCAAGGAACACTGAAGCTTTCTTT. Based on the CDR3 plus reference TRBV11-2 and TRBJ1-1, the full variable domain is EAGVAQSPRYKIIEKRQSVAFWCNPISGHATLYWYQQILGQGPKLLIQFQNNGVVDDSQLPKDRFSAERLKGVDSTLKIQPAKLEDSAVYLCASSSPGGTARNTEAFFGQGTRLTVV.

The J gene is TRBJ1-5, the V gene TRBV7-2, with D uncertain. This CDR3 comprises 12 residues. Trimming pared 5 bases from V and 4 bases from J, leaving 6 bases between. CDR1 and CDR2 from the germline V gene are SGHTA and FQGNSA. The CDR3: CASSEVNQPQHF. CDR3 bases: TGTGCCAGCAGCGAAGTAAATCAGCCCCAGCATTTT. Full variable domain (missing parts from reference TRBV7-2 and TRBJ1-5): GAGVSQSPSNKVTEKGKDVELRCDPISGHTALYWYRQSLGQGLEFLIYFQGNSAPDKSGLPSDRFSAERTGGSVSTLTIQRTQQEDSAVYLCASSEVNQPQHFGDGTRLSIL.

The sample holds a few counts of this clonotype. The CDR3: CASGGGAQGVTQYF. The CDR3 DNA sequence: TGTGCCAGCGGGGGGGGGGCCCAAGGGGTGACCCAGTACTTC. J is TRBJ2-5 and V is TRBV6-4, with D possibly TRBD2 on 7 matching bases. Trimming cost V 8 bases and J 7 bases, with 20 bases left between them. Germline V CDR1 and CDR2: MRHNA, SNTAGT. The length of the CDR3 is 14 residues.

The V call is TRBV6-5, the J call TRBJ1-2, with 11 bases that match TRBD1. Germline loops: CDR1 MNHEY, CDR2 SVGAGI. This CDR3 contains 14 residues. Losses at the gene ends were 5 bases for V and 4 bases for J; bases not matched to a gene: 3. CDR3 amino acids: CASSLDRGLYGYTF. For the CDR3, the DNA is TGTGCCAGCAGTCTGGACAGGGGGCTCTATGGCTACACCTTC.

This rearrangement joins TRBV19 to TRBJ2-5; D is unresolved. Germline CDR1 and CDR2: LNHDA and SQIVND (reference sequence). The length of the CDR3 is 13 residues. V dropped 1 base and J dropped 6 bases, with 9 bases sitting between them. Here the CDR3 DNA reads TGTGCCAGTAGTATAGGGCTTCCGAAGACCCAGTACTTC. Encoded protein: CASSIGLPKTQYF.

This clonotype was found a few times. The J gene is TRBJ1-2, the V gene TRBV3-1; 7 bases are shared with TRBD1. The V gene's germline CDR1 is LGHDT and CDR2 YNNKEL (reference sequence). The CDR3 covers 15 residues. V lost 4 bases, J lost 8 bases, and 13 bases stayed unmatched. The CDR3 region has the DNA TGTGCCAGCAGCCGCCGAGGGGTACAGGGGCAGGGCTACACCTTC. This encodes CASSRRGVQGQGYTF.

This clonotype has at least ten counts. The rearrangement links TRBV7-3 to TRBJ2-5; TRBD1 or TRBD2 may be the D gene (6 bases each). The CDR3 covers 14 residues. Per the germline V gene, CDR1 is SGHTA and CDR2 is FQGTGA. Deletions cut 5 bases from V and 3 bases from J, with 13 bases between. The CDR3 protein is CASSLSGAEETQYF. CDR3 in DNA: TGTGCCAGCAGCCTGTCGGGGGCAGAAGAGACCCAGTACTTC.

J is TRBJ1-2 and V is TRBV30, with TRBD1 as a possible D gene (5 bases). The germline V gene has CDR1 GTSNPN and CDR2 SVGIG (reference sequence). The CDR3 length is 13 residues. Between the trimmed V and J ends, which lost 4 bases and 8 bases, there was a span of 17 bases. For the CDR3, the DNA is TGTGCCTGGAAGCCGTTTCAGGGAGGGGGCTACACCTTC. This translates into CAWKPFQGGGYTF. The whole variable domain, remainder taken from reference TRBV30 and TRBJ1-2, is SQTIHQWPATLVQPVGSPLSLECTVEGTSNPNLYWYRQAAGRGLQLLFYSVGIGQISSEVPQNLSASRPQDRQFILSSKKLLLSDSGFYLCAWKPFQGGGYTFGSGTRLTVV.

This clonotype was counted a few times. The chain uses TRBV12-3 or TRBV12-4 and TRBJ2-7, with D possibly being TRBD1 (5 bases). V was clipped by 5 bases and J by 6 bases, with 8 bases between them. There are 11 residues in the CDR3. The CDR3 loop reads CASSAGFEQYV. For the CDR3, the DNA is TGTGCCAGCAGTGCAGGGTTCGAGCAGTACGTC.

This clonotype appeared many times. This chain links TRBV24-1 with TRBJ2-3, with 9 bases aligning to TRBD1. CDR3 length: 15 residues. Germline CDR1 reads KGHDR; CDR2 reads SFDVKD. The J segment lost 3 bases and the V segment lost 6 bases, leaving 6 bases of the junction unmatched. In DNA form, the CDR3 reads TGTGCCACCAGTTTCGGACAGGGGAGGACAGATACGCAGTATTTT. This translates into CATSFGQGRTDTQYF.

The chain uses TRBV28 and TRBJ2-3; TRBD2 might be the D (6 bases). The CDR3 length is 15 residues. V lost 4 bases to trimming and J lost 1 base, with 12 bases between them. Per the germline V gene, CDR1 is MDHEN and CDR2 is SYDVKM. This chain's CDR3 is CASSSPRRGTDTQYF. For the CDR3, the DNA is TGTGCCAGCAGTTCCCCGCGGAGGGGCACAGATACGCAGTATTTT.

This clonotype was observed a handful of times. The V and J genes are TRBV6-5 and TRBJ2-5, with 7 bases fitting TRBD2. The CDR3 length is 12 residues. Germline V gives CDR1 MNHEY, CDR2 SVGAGI. The CDR3 sequence is CVAGENQETQYF. DNA for the CDR3: TGTGTCGCGGGGGAAAACCAAGAGACCCAGTACTTC.

The sample holds a few counts of this clonotype. V is TRBV6-6 and J is TRBJ2-1; 7 nucleotides line up with TRBD1. V was clipped by 11 bases and J by 6 bases; unmatched bases: 10. In germline, CDR1 is MNHNY, CDR2 SVGAGI (reference sequence). This CDR3 has 13 residues. Here the CDR3 reads CAGRTGESNEQFF. As DNA, the CDR3 is TGTGCCGGGAGAACAGGGGAATCCAATGAGCAGTTCTTC.

This clonotype was counted between two and nine times. CDR3 DNA sequence: TGTGCCAGCAGCTCATATAAGGACAGGGCAAACTATGGCTACACCTTC. Amino acid sequence: CASSSYKDRANYGYTF. This rearrangement joins TRBV13 to TRBJ1-2; 8 nucleotides align to TRBD1. Germline V gene lookup returns CDR1 PRHDT and CDR2 FYEKMQ (reference sequence). V dropped 4 bases and J dropped 2; count of bases not matched to a gene: 9. This CDR3 is built from 16 residues. Drawing the rest from reference TRBV13 and TRBJ1-2, the complete variable domain is AAGVIQSPRHLIKEKRETATLKCYPIPRHDTVYWYQQGPGQDPQFLISFYEKMQSDKGSIPDRFSAQQFSDYHSELNMSSLELGDSALYFCASSSYKDRANYGYTFGSGTRLTVV.

This clonotype has a handful of counts. This sequence joins TRBV18 and TRBJ2-6; D ambiguous. CDR3 length: 18 amino acids. Germline loops: CDR1 KGHSH, CDR2 LQKENI. Trimming removed 2 bases from V and 1 base from J, with 15 bases in between. The CDR3 DNA reads TGTGCCAGCTCACCAAGTCGTCCAGGCAGGTCTGGGGCCAACGTCCTGACTTTC. This codes for CASSPSRPGRSGANVLTF.

Ten or more counts support this clonotype. The chain is built from TRBV3-1 and TRBJ2-1; possibly TRBD1 or TRBD2 for D (7 bases each). V lost 4 bases to trimming and J lost 2 bases, with 15 bases between them. The CDR3 contains 16 residues. Germline CDR1 is LGHDT and CDR2 is YNNKEL (reference sequence). CDR3 residues: CASSLRGGPTYNEQFF. In nucleotides, the CDR3 is TGTGCCAGCAGCCTCAGGGGGGGCCCTACCTACAATGAGCAGTTCTTC.